The 11 T cell receptor beta chains given below trace back to one sample, sequenced in a study of shared clonotypes between healthy human individuals. The table came from immunoSEQ multiplex PCR; TCRdb's copy has only in-frame clones and leaves some out. The table has more than 150,000 clones, 90% to 95% seen once. The sample was naive CD4+ T cells sorted from blood. Stated subset: CD45RA+ positively selected. These receptor sequences come from a woman aged 25 to 39 in good health.

This chain connects TRBV6-5 to TRBJ2-7; 11 bases line up with TRBD1. CDR3 length equals 15 residues. With 6 bases clipped from V and 2 bases from J, the junction kept 6 bases outside the gene matches. Germline-derived CDR1 and CDR2 are MNHEY and SVGAGI. CDR3 in DNA: TGTGCCAGCAGCAGTCGGACAGGGGGCCCCTACGAGCAGTACTTC. Protein product: CASSSRTGGPYEQYF.

This chain links TRBV19 with TRBJ2-7; D remains unclear. Per the germline V gene, CDR1 is LNHDA and CDR2 is SQIVND (reference sequence). This CDR3 contains 14 residues. V was shortened by 3 bases and J by 1 base, with 10 bases between the two germline ends. In nucleotides, the CDR3 is TGTGCCAGTAGTATCCCCAGCCGTTCCTACGAGCAGTACTTC. As protein: CASSIPSRSYEQYF.

The chain links TRBV28 to TRBJ2-7; tentative D call: TRBD2 (5 bases). CDR3 size: 12 residues. Trimming pared 6 bases from V and 4 bases from J, leaving 10 bases between. From germline, CDR1 is MDHEN and CDR2 SYDVKM. CDR3 DNA sequence: TGTGCCAGCAGAGTCGGCGGGTACGAGCAGTACTTC. It is translated as CASRVGGYEQYF.

This clone was observed a single time. The chain combines TRBV5-1 with TRBJ2-7; 7 bases line up with TRBD1. V trimming: 3 bases; J trimming: 3 bases; junction bases outside the gene matches: 3. The CDR3 has 13 residues. Germline CDR1 and CDR2: SGHRS and YFSETQ. The chain's CDR3 is CASSWDSYYEQYF. In nucleotides, the CDR3 is TGCGCCAGCAGCTGGGACAGTTACTACGAGCAGTACTTC.

This rearrangement joins TRBV10-3 to TRBJ2-7; either TRBD1 or TRBD2 may fit D (5 bases each). There are 14 residues in the CDR3. V was pared by 3 bases and J by 3 bases, with 12 bases between. Germline lookup yields CDR1 ENHRY and CDR2 SYGVKD. The CDR3 DNA reads as TGTGCCATCAGTGACAAGGGGACCAACTACGAGCAGTACTTC. It yields the protein CAISDKGTNYEQYF.

The chain employs TRBV2 and TRBJ1-1; no reliable D call. V lost 8 bases and J lost 6, with 19 bases in between. CDR3 size: 14 residues. Germline-derived CDR1 and CDR2 are SNHLY and FYNNEI. The CDR3 protein is CASLANSGEPEAFF. DNA of the CDR3: TGTGCCAGCTTAGCCAACAGCGGGGAGCCTGAAGCTTTCTTT.

V gene TRBV27 combines with J gene TRBJ2-2, with D unclear. CDR3 size: 13 residues. From germline, CDR1 is MNHEY and CDR2 SMNVEV (reference sequence). Trimming took off 6 bases at V and 2 bases at J, with 7 bases between the two ends. The CDR3 loop reads CASRRPNTGELFF. The CDR3 nucleotides are TGTGCCAGCAGACGACCAAACACCGGGGAGCTGTTTTTT.

The chain recombines TRBV19 with TRBJ2-5, with 12 bases fitting TRBD2. CDR3 length: 16 residues. Germline assignment: CDR1 LNHDA and CDR2 SQIVND (reference sequence). The J segment lost 4 bases and the V segment lost 5 bases, leaving 8 bases of the junction unmatched. CDR3 residues: CASSSRLAGVGETQYF. The CDR3 region has the DNA TGTGCCAGTAGTTCCCGACTAGCGGGAGTTGGAGAGACCCAGTACTTC.

The chain recombines TRBV7-2 with TRBJ2-1, with 10 bases identical to TRBD2. The CDR3 totals 16 residues. Germline CDR1 reads SGHTA; CDR2 reads FQGNSA. The trim removed 5 bases at V and 0 bases at J, leaving 4 bases unmatched. CDR3 coding DNA: TGTGCCAGCAGCATCTCTAGCGGGAGCTCCTACAATGAGCAGTTCTTC. Translated: CASSISSGSSYNEQFF.

The rearrangement uses TRBV5-6 and TRBJ2-5, with 8 bases that match TRBD2. CDR1 and CDR2 (germline): SGHDT, YYEEEE. The V gene end was trimmed by 4 bases and the J gene end by 0 bases; junction bases not matched to a gene: 8. This CDR3 is built from 16 residues. CDR3 DNA: TGTGCCAGCAGCCTTACTAGCGGCCAGTACCAAGAGACCCAGTACTTC. It codes for CASSLTSGQYQETQYF.

The chain combines TRBV30 with TRBJ1-3; no reliable D call. The CDR3 is 15 residues long. CDR1 is GTSNPN, CDR2 SVGIG, per germline (reference sequence). V was cut by 0 bases and J by 0 bases, with 9 bases left in between. The CDR3: CAWSVLKSSGNTIYF. The CDR3 DNA sequence: TGTGCCTGGAGTGTACTAAAGAGCTCTGGAAACACCATATATTTT. Using reference TRBV30 and TRBJ1-3 for the parts outside the CDR3, the full variable domain is SQTIHQWPATLVQPVGSPLSLECTVEGTSNPNLYWYRQAAGRGLQLLFYSVGIGQISSEVPQNLSASRPQDRQFILSSKKLLLSDSGFYLCAWSVLKSSGNTIYFGEGSWLTVV.